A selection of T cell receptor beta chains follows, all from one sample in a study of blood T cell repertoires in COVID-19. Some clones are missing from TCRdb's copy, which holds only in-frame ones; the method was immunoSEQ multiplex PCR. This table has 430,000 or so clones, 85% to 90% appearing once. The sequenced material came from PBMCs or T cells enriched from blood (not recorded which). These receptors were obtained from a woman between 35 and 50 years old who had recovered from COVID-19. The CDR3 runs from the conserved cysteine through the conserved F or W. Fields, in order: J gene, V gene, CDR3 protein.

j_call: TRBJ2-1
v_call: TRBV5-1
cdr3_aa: CASSLSLVSYNEQFF

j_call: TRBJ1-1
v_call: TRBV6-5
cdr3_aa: CASSYSFKNTEAFF

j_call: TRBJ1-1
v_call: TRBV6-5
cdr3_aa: CASSPLGNTEAFF

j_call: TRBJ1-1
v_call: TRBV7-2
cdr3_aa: CASSLVGTGGAAEAFF

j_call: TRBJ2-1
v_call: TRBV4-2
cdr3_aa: CASSQGAGGPFNEQFF

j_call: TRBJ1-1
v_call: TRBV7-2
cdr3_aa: CASSFGQTNTEAFF

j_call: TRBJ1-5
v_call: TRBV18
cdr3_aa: CASSTGTVNQPQHF

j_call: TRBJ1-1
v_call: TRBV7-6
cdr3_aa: CASSRDRNTEAFF

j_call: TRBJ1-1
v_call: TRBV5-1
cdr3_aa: CASSGKTGNTEAFF

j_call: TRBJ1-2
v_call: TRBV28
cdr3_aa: CASRSGQDYGYTF

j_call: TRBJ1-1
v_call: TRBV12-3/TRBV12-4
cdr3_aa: CASSLARGTEAFF

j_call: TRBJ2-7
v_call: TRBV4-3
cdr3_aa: CASSQTPGQATYEQYF